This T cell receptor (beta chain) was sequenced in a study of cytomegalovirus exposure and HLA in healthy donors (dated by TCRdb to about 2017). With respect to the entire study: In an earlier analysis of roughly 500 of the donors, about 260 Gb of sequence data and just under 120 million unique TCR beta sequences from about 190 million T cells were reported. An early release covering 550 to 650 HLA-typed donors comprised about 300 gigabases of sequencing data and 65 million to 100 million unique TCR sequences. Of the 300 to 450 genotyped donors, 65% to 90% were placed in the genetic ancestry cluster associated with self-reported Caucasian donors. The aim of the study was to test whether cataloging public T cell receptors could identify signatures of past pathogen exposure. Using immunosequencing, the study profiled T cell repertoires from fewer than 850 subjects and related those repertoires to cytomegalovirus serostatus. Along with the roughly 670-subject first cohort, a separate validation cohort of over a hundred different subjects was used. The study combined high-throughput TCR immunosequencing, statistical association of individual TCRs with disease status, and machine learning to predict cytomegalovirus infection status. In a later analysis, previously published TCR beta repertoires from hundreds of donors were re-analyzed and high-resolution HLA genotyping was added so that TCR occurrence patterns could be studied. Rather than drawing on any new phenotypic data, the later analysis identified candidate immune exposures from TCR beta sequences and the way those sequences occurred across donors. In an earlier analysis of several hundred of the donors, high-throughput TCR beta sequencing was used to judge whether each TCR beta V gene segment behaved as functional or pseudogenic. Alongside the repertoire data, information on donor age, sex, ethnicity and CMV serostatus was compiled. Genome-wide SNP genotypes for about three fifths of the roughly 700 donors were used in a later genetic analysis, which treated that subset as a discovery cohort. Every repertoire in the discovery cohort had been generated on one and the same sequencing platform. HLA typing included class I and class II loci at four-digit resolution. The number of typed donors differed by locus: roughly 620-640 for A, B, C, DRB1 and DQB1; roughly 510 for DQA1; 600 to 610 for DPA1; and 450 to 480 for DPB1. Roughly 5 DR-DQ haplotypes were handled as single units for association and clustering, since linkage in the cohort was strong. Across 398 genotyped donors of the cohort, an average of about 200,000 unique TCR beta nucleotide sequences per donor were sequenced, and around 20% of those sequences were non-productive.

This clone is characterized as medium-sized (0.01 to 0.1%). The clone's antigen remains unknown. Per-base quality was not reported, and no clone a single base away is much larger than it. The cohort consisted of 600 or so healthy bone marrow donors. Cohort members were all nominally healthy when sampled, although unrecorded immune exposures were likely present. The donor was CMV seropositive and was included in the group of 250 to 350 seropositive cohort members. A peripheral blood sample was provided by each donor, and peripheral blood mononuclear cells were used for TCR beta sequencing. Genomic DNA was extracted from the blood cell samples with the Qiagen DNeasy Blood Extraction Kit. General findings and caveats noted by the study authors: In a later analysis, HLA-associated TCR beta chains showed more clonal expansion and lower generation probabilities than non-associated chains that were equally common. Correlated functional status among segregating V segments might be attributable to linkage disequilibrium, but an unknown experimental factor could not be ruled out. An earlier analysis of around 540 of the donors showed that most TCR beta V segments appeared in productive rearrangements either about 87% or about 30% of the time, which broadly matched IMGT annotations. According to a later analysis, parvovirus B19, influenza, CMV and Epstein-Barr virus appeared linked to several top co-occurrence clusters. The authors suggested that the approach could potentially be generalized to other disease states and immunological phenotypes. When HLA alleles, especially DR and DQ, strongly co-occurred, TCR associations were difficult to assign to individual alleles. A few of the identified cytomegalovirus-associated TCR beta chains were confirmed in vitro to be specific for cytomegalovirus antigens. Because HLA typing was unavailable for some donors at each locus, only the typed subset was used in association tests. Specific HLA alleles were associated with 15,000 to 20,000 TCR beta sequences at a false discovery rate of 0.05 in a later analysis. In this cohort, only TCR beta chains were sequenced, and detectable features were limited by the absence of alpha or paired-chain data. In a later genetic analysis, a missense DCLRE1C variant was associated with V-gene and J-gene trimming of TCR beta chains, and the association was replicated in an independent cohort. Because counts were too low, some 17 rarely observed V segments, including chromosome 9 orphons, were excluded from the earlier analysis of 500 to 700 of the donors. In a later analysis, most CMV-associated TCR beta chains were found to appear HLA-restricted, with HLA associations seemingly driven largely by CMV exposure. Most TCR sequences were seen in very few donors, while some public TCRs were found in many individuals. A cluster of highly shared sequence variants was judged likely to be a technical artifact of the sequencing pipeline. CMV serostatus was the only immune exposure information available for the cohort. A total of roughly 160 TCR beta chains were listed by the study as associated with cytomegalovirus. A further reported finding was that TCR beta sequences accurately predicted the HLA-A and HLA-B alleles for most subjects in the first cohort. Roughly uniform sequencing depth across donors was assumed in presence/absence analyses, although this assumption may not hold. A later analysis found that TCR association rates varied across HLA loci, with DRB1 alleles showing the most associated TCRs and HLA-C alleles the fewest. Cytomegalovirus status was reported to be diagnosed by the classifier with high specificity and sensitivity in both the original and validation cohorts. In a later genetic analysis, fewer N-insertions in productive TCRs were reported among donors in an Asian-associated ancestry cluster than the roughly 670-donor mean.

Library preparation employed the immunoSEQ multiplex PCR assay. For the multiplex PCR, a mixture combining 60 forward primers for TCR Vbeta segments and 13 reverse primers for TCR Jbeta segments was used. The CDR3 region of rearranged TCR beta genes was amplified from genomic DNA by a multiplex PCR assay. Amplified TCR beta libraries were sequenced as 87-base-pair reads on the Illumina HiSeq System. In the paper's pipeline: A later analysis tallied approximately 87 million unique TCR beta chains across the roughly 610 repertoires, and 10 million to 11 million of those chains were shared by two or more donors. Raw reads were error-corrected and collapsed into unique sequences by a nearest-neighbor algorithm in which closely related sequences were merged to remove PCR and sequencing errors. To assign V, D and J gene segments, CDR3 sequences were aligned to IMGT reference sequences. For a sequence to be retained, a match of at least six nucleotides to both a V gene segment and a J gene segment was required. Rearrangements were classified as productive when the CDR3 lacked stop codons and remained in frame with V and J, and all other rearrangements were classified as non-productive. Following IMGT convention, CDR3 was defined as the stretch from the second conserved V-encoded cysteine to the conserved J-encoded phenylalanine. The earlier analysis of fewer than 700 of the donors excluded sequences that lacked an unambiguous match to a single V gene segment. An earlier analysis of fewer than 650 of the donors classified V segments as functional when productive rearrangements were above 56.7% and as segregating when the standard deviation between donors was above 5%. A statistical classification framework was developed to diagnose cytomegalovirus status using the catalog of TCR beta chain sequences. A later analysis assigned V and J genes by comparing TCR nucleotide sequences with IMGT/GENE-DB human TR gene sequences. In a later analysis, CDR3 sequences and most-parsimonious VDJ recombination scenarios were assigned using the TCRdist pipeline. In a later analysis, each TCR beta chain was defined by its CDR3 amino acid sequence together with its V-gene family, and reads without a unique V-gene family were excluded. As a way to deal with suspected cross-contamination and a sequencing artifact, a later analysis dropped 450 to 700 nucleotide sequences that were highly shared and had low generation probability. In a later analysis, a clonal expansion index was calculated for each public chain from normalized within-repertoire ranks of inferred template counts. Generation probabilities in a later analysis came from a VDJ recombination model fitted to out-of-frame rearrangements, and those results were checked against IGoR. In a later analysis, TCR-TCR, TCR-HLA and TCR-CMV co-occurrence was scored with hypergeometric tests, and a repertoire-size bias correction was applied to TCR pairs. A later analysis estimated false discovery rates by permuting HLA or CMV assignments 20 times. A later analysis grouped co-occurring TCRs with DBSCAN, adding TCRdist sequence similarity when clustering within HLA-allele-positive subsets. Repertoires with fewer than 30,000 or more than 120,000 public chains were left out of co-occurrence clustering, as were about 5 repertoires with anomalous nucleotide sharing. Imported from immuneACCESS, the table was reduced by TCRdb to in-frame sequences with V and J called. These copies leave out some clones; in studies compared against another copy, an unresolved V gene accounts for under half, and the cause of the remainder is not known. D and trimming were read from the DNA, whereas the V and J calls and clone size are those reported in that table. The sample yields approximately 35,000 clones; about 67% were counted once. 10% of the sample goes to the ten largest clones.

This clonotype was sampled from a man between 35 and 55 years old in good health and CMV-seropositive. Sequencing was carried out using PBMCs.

The CDR3 sequence is CASSLRGQVNNEQFF. The sequenced DNA is TGTGCCAGCAGCTTGAGGGGACAGGTAAACAATGAGCAGTTCTTC. Recombination connected TRBV5-5 to TRBJ2-1; 8 middle bases align to TRBD1. From cysteine to phenylalanine, the CDR3 is 15 amino acids long. Solely the CDR3 DNA is kept, with 45 bases framed from the first base. Based on the germline V gene (reference sequence), the CDR1 and CDR2 sequences are SGHKS and YYEKEE. The junction shows trimming of 1 base on V and 5 bases on J, and the gene matches do not reach 5 bases of it.